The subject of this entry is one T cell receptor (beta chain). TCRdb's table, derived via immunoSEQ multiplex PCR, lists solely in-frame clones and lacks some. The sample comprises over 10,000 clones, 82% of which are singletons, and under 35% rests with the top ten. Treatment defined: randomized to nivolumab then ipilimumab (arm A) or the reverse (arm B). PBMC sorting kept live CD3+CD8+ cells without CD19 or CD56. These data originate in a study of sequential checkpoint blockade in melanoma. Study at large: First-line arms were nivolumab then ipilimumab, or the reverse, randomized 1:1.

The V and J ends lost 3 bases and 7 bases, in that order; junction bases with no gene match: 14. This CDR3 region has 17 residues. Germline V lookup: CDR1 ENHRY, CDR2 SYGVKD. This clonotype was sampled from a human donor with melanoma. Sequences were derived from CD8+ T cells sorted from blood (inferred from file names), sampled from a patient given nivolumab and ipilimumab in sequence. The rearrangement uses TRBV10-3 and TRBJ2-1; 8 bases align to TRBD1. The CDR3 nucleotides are TGTGCCATCAGTGACCCCTCGACAGGGGAGATGAGGAATGAGCAGTTCTTC. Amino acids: CAISDPSTGEMRNEQFF.